The 9 T cell receptor beta chains listed next were all sequenced from one sample in a study of T cells after somatic rescue of genetic block. Libraries were prepared by immunoSEQ multiplex PCR; TCRdb keeps only in-frame clonotypes and omits some of them. The sample yields roughly 67,000 clones, 92% seen once. Source material: peripheral blood mononuclear cells (PBMCs). These receptors all come from a man aged 35-49 years.

The chain combines TRBV29-1 with TRBJ1-1; 8 positions match TRBD1. Per germline, CDR1 SQVTM and CDR2 ANQGSEA. This CDR3 region has 13 residues. The CDR3 sequence is CSGLTGVDTEAFF. In nucleotides, the CDR3 is TGCAGTGGCTTGACAGGGGTGGACACTGAAGCTTTCTTT.

The gene calls are TRBV19 and TRBJ2-6, with a possible D match to TRBD1 (6 bases). Germline values: CDR1 LNHDA, CDR2 SQIVND (reference sequence). The CDR3 runs to 16 residues. With 0 bases removed from V and 1 base from J, the gap between germline ends came to 7 bases. The CDR3 here is CASSIDTGSGANVLTF. DNA for the CDR3: TGTGCCAGTAGTATAGATACAGGGTCTGGGGCCAACGTCCTGACTTTC.

The gene calls are TRBV15 and TRBJ1-5, with D maybe TRBD1 (5 bases). Germline-derived CDR1 and CDR2 are LNHNV and YYDKDF (reference sequence). The V gene lost 2 bases and the J gene lost 0 bases, with 8 bases spanning the gap. The length of the CDR3 is 15 residues. The CDR3 is CATSRHRGSNQPQHF. CDR3 coding DNA: TGTGCCACCAGCAGACATAGGGGTAGCAATCAGCCCCAGCATTTT.

J is TRBJ2-1 and V is TRBV28; D may be TRBD1 (5 bases). The length of the CDR3 is 15 residues. With 6 bases removed from V and 6 bases from J, the gap between germline ends came to 18 bases. Germline assignment: CDR1 MDHEN and CDR2 SYDVKM. CDR3: CASSTTYRLTNEQFF. CDR3 nucleotide sequence: TGTGCCAGCAGCACAACCTACAGGCTGACCAATGAGCAGTTCTTC.

The chain employs TRBV2 and TRBJ2-5; D not certain. CDR3 length: 13 residues. Between the trimmed V and J ends, which lost 6 bases and 2 bases, there was a span of 10 bases. CDR1 and CDR2 (germline): SNHLY, FYNNEI. The CDR3 DNA reads as TGTGCCAGCAGGTTTTTACAACAAGAGACCCAGTACTTC. The encoded protein is CASRFLQQETQYF.

The chain combines TRBV29-1 with TRBJ1-5, with D perhaps TRBD1 (5 bases). Trimming stripped 4 bases from V and 13 bases from J, with 14 bases between. The CDR3 consists of 11 residues. Per the germline V gene, CDR1 is SQVTM and CDR2 is ANQGSEA. The chain's CDR3 is CSVVEQGIQHF. The CDR3 coding sequence is TGCAGCGTTGTCGAGCAGGGAATTCAGCATTTT. Supplemented by reference TRBV29-1 and TRBJ1-5, the full variable domain reads SAVISQKPSRDICQRGTSLTIQCQVDSQVTMMFWYRQQPGQSLTLIATANQGSEATYESGFVIDKFPISRPNLTFSTLTVSNMSPEDSSIYLCSVVEQGIQHFGDGTRLSIL.

In regard to this clone: An end of the junction does not agree with germline; a read error may underlie this. The V gene is TRBV2, the J gene TRBJ2-7; 10 bases align to TRBD1. Germline lookup yields CDR1 SNHLY and CDR2 FYNNEI. There are 14 residues in the CDR3. CDR3 in amino acids: CASSSRDRGPLREF. The CDR3 DNA follows: TGTGCCAGCAGTAGCCGGGACAGGGGACCTCTCCGAGAATTC.

The genes are TRBV6-1 and TRBJ1-2, with D possibly being TRBD1 (5 bases). V shed 1 base and J shed 3 bases, with 12 bases lying between them. Per the germline V gene, CDR1 is MNHNS and CDR2 is SASEGT. The CDR3 runs 15 residues. CDR3 nucleotide sequence: TGTGCCAGCAGTGAAGGACCAGGGACCTACTATGGCTACACCTTC. Protein: CASSEGPGTYYGYTF.

The J gene is TRBJ1-1, the V gene TRBV7-2, with TRBD1 matching 9 bases. The CDR3 runs 14 residues. V lost 4 bases to trimming and J lost 7 bases; unmatched junction nucleotides: 7. Per germline, CDR1 SGHTA and CDR2 FQGNSA. The CDR3: CASSWRTGVDEAFF. CDR3 DNA sequence: TGTGCCAGCAGCTGGCGGACAGGGGTCGATGAAGCTTTCTTT.